This entry is about one T cell receptor (beta chain). The sample is drawn from a study of OX40 agonist ivuxolimab in advanced cancers. Study at large: Patients were given ivuxolimab, an antibody that agonizes OX40 (CD134).

The table came from immunoSEQ multiplex PCR; TCRdb's copy has only in-frame clones and leaves some out. The table lists tens of thousands of clones, around 87% of them singletons. Individuals having autoimmune disease history or systemic immunosuppression were not enrolled. J lost 4 bases, V lost 10 bases, and 10 bases had no gene match. Germline CDR1 WNHNN, CDR2 SYGVQD (reference sequence). The CDR3 runs to 14 residues. The V gene is TRBV10-1, the J gene TRBJ2-5, with 9 bases matching TRBD1. The material sequenced was CD4+ or CD8+ T cells sorted from blood, taken in a trial of the OX40 agonist ivuxolimab. The TCR comes from an adult with an advanced solid tumor such as melanoma, head and neck, liver or kidney cancer. The CDR3 DNA sequence: TGCGCCACCAGGGACAGGGCGGGCGGAGAGACCCAGTACTTC. It codes for CATRDRAGGETQYF.